A single sample gave rise to the 15 T cell receptor beta chains below, sequenced in a study of OX40 agonist ivuxolimab in advanced cancers. Profiling relied on immunoSEQ multiplex PCR, and the TCRdb table lists in-frame clones only, not all of them. The sample carries about 100,000 clones, 75% to 95% recorded once. The input for sequencing was CD4+ or CD8+ T cells sorted from blood, taken in a trial of the OX40 agonist ivuxolimab. These TCRs come from an adult with an advanced solid tumor such as melanoma, head and neck, liver or kidney cancer.

The gene calls are TRBV11-3 and TRBJ2-3; D possibly corresponds to TRBD1 (5 bases). Per the germline V gene, CDR1 is SGHNT and CDR2 is YENEEA. CDR3 size: 14 residues. Trimming took 5 bases from V and 1 from J, leaving 10 bases between them. CDR3 nucleotides: TGTGCCAGCAGCAAGGGCAGGGGCACAGATACGCAGTATTTT. This codes for CASSKGRGTDTQYF.

The rearrangement joins TRBV5-6 to TRBJ2-1; D remains ambiguous. Trimming took off 6 bases at V and 3 bases at J, with 4 bases between the two ends. The CDR3 is 11 residues long. The germline V gene encodes CDR1 SGHDT and CDR2 YYEEEE. This CDR3 reads CASKLYNEQFF. For the CDR3, the DNA is TGTGCCAGCAAACTCTACAATGAGCAGTTCTTC. The complete variable domain, with remaining parts taken from reference TRBV5-6 and TRBJ2-1, reads DAGVTQSPTHLIKTRGQQVTLRCSPKSGHDTVSWYQQALGQGPQFIFQYYEEEERQRGNFPDRFSGHQFPNYSSELNVNALLLGDSALYLCASKLYNEQFFGPGTRLTVL.

The chain employs TRBV4-2 and TRBJ1-2; D gene unclear. CDR3 length equals 15 residues. Trimming pared 0 bases from V and 8 bases from J, leaving 16 bases between. Germline CDR1 LGHNA, CDR2 YNFKEQ. CDR3 amino acids: CASSQDKAAGRGYTF. The DNA of the CDR3 is TGTGCCAGCAGCCAAGATAAGGCGGCGGGGAGGGGCTACACCTTC.

CDR3 DNA: TGTGCCAGCAGCCTAGGCGGACGGCCGGGGGCAGGCCAGCATTTT. It codes for CASSLGGRPGAGQHF. V and J are TRBV7-2 and TRBJ1-5, with TRBD1 as a possible D gene (6 bases). The CDR3 totals 15 residues. Germline CDR1 and CDR2: SGHTA and FQGNSA. V lost 5 bases and J 12 bases, leaving 23 bases between the germline ends.

V and J are TRBV2 and TRBJ1-1; no definite D call. V was cut by 8 bases and J by 1 base, with 11 bases left in between. CDR1 and CDR2 (germline): SNHLY, FYNNEI. The CDR3 length is 13 residues. This CDR3 reads CASEYNRNTEAFF. Here the CDR3 DNA reads TGTGCCAGCGAGTATAACAGGAACACTGAAGCTTTCTTT.

The chain joins TRBV4-3 to TRBJ2-6; D perhaps matches TRBD1 (5 bases). Between the trimmed V and J ends, which lost 0 bases and 2 bases, there was a span of 14 bases. Germline V CDR1 and CDR2: LGHNA, YSLEER. The CDR3 runs 18 residues. CDR3 nucleotides: TGCGCCAGCAGCCAAGATACCAGGGCGTTCCCTGGGGCCAACGTCCTGACTTTC. This encodes CASSQDTRAFPGANVLTF.

The CDR3 spells CAWSSTPLAGAPDTQYF. The CDR3 DNA reads as TGTGCCTGGAGTTCTACCCCGCTAGCGGGAGCCCCAGATACGCAGTATTTT. The V gene is TRBV30, the J gene TRBJ2-3, with TRBD2 matching 10 bases. In germline, CDR1 is GTSNPN, CDR2 SVGIG (reference sequence). The junction had 12 bases not matched to a gene; V was cut back by 2 bases and J by 4 bases. This CDR3 contains 17 residues.

The V and J genes are TRBV20-1 and TRBJ1-4, with D unresolved. There are 11 residues in the CDR3. Germline-derived CDR1 and CDR2 are DFQATT and SNEGSKA (reference sequence). V was pared by 5 bases and J by 5 bases, with 6 bases between. The CDR3 DNA reads as TGCAGTGCTGGAAAGAATGAAAAACTGTTTTTT. Translating gives CSAGKNEKLFF.

The rearrangement links TRBV5-4 to TRBJ2-5, with TRBD1 as a possible D gene (6 bases). V was clipped by 0 bases and J by 5 bases, with 11 bases between them. Germline loops: CDR1 SGHNT, CDR2 YYREEE (reference sequence). This CDR3 contains 14 residues. The CDR3 spells CASSLGRGSETQYF. CDR3 coding DNA: TGTGCCAGCAGCTTGGGCAGGGGATCGGAGACCCAGTACTTC.

For this clone: Within the sample, other DNA sequences also encode this same CDR3. J is TRBJ1-1 and V is TRBV19, with TRBD1 as a possible D gene (5 bases). Germline V gene data show CDR1 as LNHDA and CDR2 as SQIVND (reference sequence). The length of the CDR3 is 14 residues. V was shortened by 3 bases and J by 0 bases, with 8 bases between the two germline ends. In DNA form, the CDR3 reads TGTGCCAGTAGTATTGGGACGTTGAACACTGAAGCTTTCTTT. It yields the protein CASSIGTLNTEAFF.

This chain links TRBV5-1 with TRBJ2-3; the D gene is possibly TRBD1 (5 bases). V was clipped by 4 bases and J by 9 bases, with 18 bases between them. Germline V lookup: CDR1 SGHRS, CDR2 YFSETQ. CDR3 length: 14 residues. The DNA of the CDR3 is TGCGCCAGCAGCCCCGGACCCGGTTCAGGGACGCAGTATTTT. Translation gives CASSPGPGSGTQYF. Full variable domain (remainder filled in from reference TRBV5-1 and TRBJ2-3): KAGVTQTPRYLIKTRGQQVTLSCSPISGHRSVSWYQQTPGQGLQFLFEYFSETQRNKGNFPGRFSGRQFSNSRSEMNVSTLELGDSALYLCASSPGPGSGTQYFGPGTRLTVL.

The chain joins TRBV5-4 to TRBJ2-1; 8 nucleotides agree with TRBD2. Trimming took 4 bases from V and 1 from J; bases not matched to a gene: 7. The germline V gene encodes CDR1 SGHNT and CDR2 YYREEE (reference sequence). This CDR3 spans 16 amino acids. The CDR3: CASSPRPSGSYNEQFF. CDR3 nucleotides: TGTGCCAGCAGCCCGAGACCTAGCGGGTCCTACAATGAGCAGTTCTTC.

This clone was counted a single time. The chain recombines TRBV2 with TRBJ2-5, with a possible D match to TRBD1 (5 bases). V was clipped by 5 bases and J by 6 bases, with 7 bases between them. Germline-derived CDR1 and CDR2 are SNHLY and FYNNEI. CDR3 size: 11 residues. DNA of the CDR3: TGTGCCAGCAGTCAGGGAAAGACCCAGTACTTC. Amino acid sequence: CASSQGKTQYF.

This clone was observed a few times. This chain links TRBV25-1 with TRBJ1-5; 8 bases are shared with TRBD1. Trimming at V came to 9 bases and at J to 2 bases, leaving 12 bases not matched to a gene. CDR1 is MGHDK, CDR2 SYGVNS, per germline. The CDR3 is 16 residues long. The CDR3 loop reads CASTRGTGVGNQPQHF. In nucleotides, the CDR3 is TGTGCCAGTACCCGCGGGACAGGAGTTGGCAATCAGCCCCAGCATTTT.

This clone was detected only once. Germline is not matched at one junction end, which may reflect a read error. This specimen includes other DNA sequences encoding the same CDR3. The chain carries TRBV7-2 and TRBJ2-7; D is undetermined. The CDR3 runs 13 residues. CDR1 and CDR2 (germline): SGHTA, FQGNSA. CDR3 in amino acids: CASSSPQRHEQYF. The CDR3 coding sequence is TGTGCCAGTAGCTCCCCCCAGCGCCACGAGCAGTACTTC.